This TCR beta chain was sequenced in a study of T cells expressing NK-cell markers. At the level of the study: Each TCR beta repertoire originated in sorted T cells that were CD3+CD56+NKG2C+, CD3+CD56+NKG2C- or CD3+CD56-NKG2C+.

Germline V gene lookup returns CDR1 MNHEY and CDR2 SMNVEV (reference sequence). The CDR3 is 14 residues long. With the 5' RACE reads reprocessed, TCRdb shows one record per CDR3 protein and no DNA. Recorded for this sample: around 550,000 distinct CDR3 sequences. On this clonotype: Its specificity is unknown.

Study-wide results and caveats: In several donors, dominant clonotypes made up about 28.3-65% of CD3+CD56-NKG2C+ cells. The study did not resolve the HCMV specificity of expanded NKG2C+ T cell clones.

The sequencing sample was made of blood T cells: a sorted CD56 or NKG2C T cell subset, CD4+ or CD8+ T cells, or bulk PBMC T cells (not recorded which). This TCR derives from a man aged 18 to 29 in good health. The chain recombines TRBV27 with TRBJ2-5. The CDR3 region is CASSPWVVRETQYF.